This T cell receptor beta chain stems from a study of blood T cells in healthy people across ages. V lost 0 bases and J lost 2, with 9 bases in between. The CDR3 covers 15 residues. Germline lookup yields CDR1 MNHEY and CDR2 SMNVEV (reference sequence). A J-beta primer mix and a sample-barcoded 5' primer were used in a second PCR of roughly 6 to 12 cycles. MiXCR was run by TCRdb on the 5' RACE reads, yielding one entry per CDR3 protein. The profile shows 1,500,000 or so distinct CDR3 sequences, approximately 43% of them singletons. The specimen sequenced was blood. The chain joins TRBV27 to TRBJ2-3, with a weak D call TRBD2 (5 bases). The sequence came from a woman between 18 and 30 years old in good health. The CDR3 bases are TGTGCCAGCAGTTTATCGAGGGTGTTCACAGATACGCAGTATTTT. Protein: CASSLSRVFTDTQYF.